This entry describes one TCR beta chain. The CDR3 contains 15 residues. CDR1 MGHRA and CDR2 YSYEKL come from the germline V gene. Trimming took 5 bases from V and 10 from J, leaving 21 bases between them. This sample stems from a study of blood T cell repertoires in COVID-19. Study-wide background: Material from acute and convalescent COVID-19 was sourced from the United States, Italy and Spain.

The authors' processing: Cell counts per sample came from amplifying reference gene primers. TCRdb keeps only in-frame clones here, not all; method: immunoSEQ multiplex PCR. V and J calls and clone size come straight from that table; D and trimming were deduced from the DNA. The repertoire holds about 100,000 clones, with about 85% as singletons. The sequencing sample was made of peripheral blood. The TCR was taken from a human donor in a cohort sampled during active COVID-19. This chain links TRBV4-1 with TRBJ2-1; possibly TRBD2 for D (7 bases). CDR3 in DNA: TGCGCCAGCAGCTGGGGGGGGGCCCTCGGGACCGAGCAGTTCTTC. As protein: CASSWGGALGTEQFF.